This is a list of T cell receptor beta chains from one sample in a study of identical twins. One entry per CDR3 protein results from TCRdb running MiXCR on the 5' RACE reads. The table shows 270,000 or so distinct CDR3 sequences, with about 8.5% occurring only once. The data also belong to a second study, concerning yellow fever vaccine responses in identical twins.

The specimen sequenced was CD8+ T cells sorted from blood. All receptors derive from a woman between 18 and 29 years old in good health. CDR3s leave out the opening cysteine and the closing phenylalanine or tryptophan. The order of the fields is D gene, V gene, J gene, CDR3 protein. D genes are given only for firm matches.

.	TRBV18	TRBJ2-7	ASSPASAGPYEQY
TRBD2	TRBV29-1	TRBJ2-2	SVANVGGKNTGELF
TRBD1	TRBV7-9	TRBJ2-7	ASSPDRAPYEQY
.	TRBV7-6	TRBJ1-1	ASRGGFNTEAF
.	TRBV4-3	TRBJ2-3	ASSQEGRVGDTQY
.	TRBV5-1	TRBJ2-7	ASSLQGRSSYEQY
.	TRBV4-3	TRBJ2-1	ASSQTTGARDNEQF
.	TRBV4-1	TRBJ2-5	ASSQAPQETQY
.	TRBV20-1	TRBJ2-7	SARGDAAYEQY
.	TRBV4-2	TRBJ1-5	ASSQDGREIGNQPQH
TRBD2	TRBV4-3	TRBJ2-5	ASSPGLASETQY
TRBD2	TRBV4-1	TRBJ2-1	ASSPHASGLYNEQF
TRBD2	TRBV20-1	TRBJ2-1	SANLLAQAQHNEQF
.	TRBV7-6	TRBJ1-1	ASSSRWNTEAF